This is a list of T cell receptor beta chains from one sample in a study of T cells in Graves' hyperthyroidism and ophthalmopathy. Via MiXCR, TCRdb re-called the multiplex PCR reads, giving one row per CDR3 protein. The table includes hundreds of thousands of distinct CDR3 sequences, roughly 46% detected once. The source material was peripheral blood or thyroid tissue (not recorded which). These receptors came from an adult man with Graves' disease, either hyperthyroidism or ophthalmopathy (not recorded which). CDR3s include the opening cysteine and the closing phenylalanine or tryptophan. A D gene is named only where the DNA matches it firmly. Size is stated for part of the rows, as once, few or many counts, or as a class when the clone is expanded.

v_gene,j_gene,d_gene,abundance,CDR3nt,CDR3aa
TRBV7-9,TRBJ1-1,TRBD1,few,TGTGCCAGCAGCTTTTCTCGGGACAGGGGAACGTCGGCTTTCTTT,CASSFSRDRGTSAFF
TRBV11-3,TRBJ1-1,TRBD1,.,TGTGCCAGTAGTCAGGGGGCCCGCCGCATTTTTGAAGCTTTCTTT,CASSQGARRIFEAFF
TRBV10-1,TRBJ2-7,.,few,TGCGCCAGCAGTGCAATCACCGGGGCCTCCTACGAGCAGTACTTC,CASSAITGASYEQYF
TRBV20-1,TRBJ1-2,TRBD1,.,TGCAGTGTAGGACAGGGGAGAGGGGGCTGGGGCTACACCTTC,CSVGQGRGGWGYTF
TRBV9,TRBJ1-5,TRBD1,.,TGTGCCAGCAGCGCCCAGGCCGGACAGGGCAATCAGCCCCAGCATTTT,CASSAQAGQGNQPQHF
TRBV7-8,TRBJ1-6,.,once,TGTGCCAGCGGCTCAAGATCGGGGGCTGAGAATTCACCCCTCCACTTT,CASGSRSGAENSPLHF
TRBV5-5,TRBJ1-6,.,.,TGTGCCAGCAGGGACCCCGGGCAGGGGCTTAATTCACCCCTCCACTTT,CASRDPGQGLNSPLHF
TRBV20-1,TRBJ1-5,.,few,TGCAGTGCTAGAGGGAAGGGACCCTTACTTACCACCTATCAGCCCCAGCATTTT,CSARGKGPLLTTYQPQHF
TRBV2,TRBJ1-4,.,many,TGTGCCAGCAGTGATCTTAAACTGTTTTTT,CASSDLKLFF
TRBV2,TRBJ2-5,.,.,TGTGCCAGCAGTGATAGTTTATCTAACCAAGAGACCCAGTACTTC,CASSDSLSNQETQYF